This T cell receptor (beta chain) came from a study of cytomegalovirus exposure and HLA in healthy donors. This clone was seen only once. This PCR relied on a set of 60 Vbeta primers and 13 Jbeta primers. Profiling relied on immunoSEQ multiplex PCR, and the TCRdb table lists in-frame clones only, not all of them. The repertoire holds about 180,000 clones, with roughly 80% as singletons. CDR1 MNHEY and CDR2 SVGAGI come from the germline V gene. V was shortened by 0 bases and J by 2 bases, with 8 bases between the two germline ends. This CDR3 has 14 residues. This chain joins TRBV6-5 and TRBJ2-7, with D possibly being TRBD1 (5 bases). The TCR originated in a woman aged 18-29 years in good health and CMV-seropositive. The sequenced sample consisted of PBMCs. The CDR3 bases are TGTGCCAGCAGTTACTCAGAGACAGCCTACGAGCAGTACTTC. This encodes CASSYSETAYEQYF.